A single sample is the source of the 21 T cell receptor beta chains below, sequenced in a study of cytomegalovirus exposure and HLA in healthy donors. PCR amplification relied on 60 Vbeta primers (plus 13 Jbeta primers). Only in-frame clones appear in the TCRdb table, and some are missing; sequencing was by immunoSEQ multiplex PCR. The sample consists of some 150,000 clones, less than 80% of them appearing once. Sequencing was carried out using PBMCs. The origin of the receptors is a man aged 40-55 years in good health and CMV-seronegative.

The gene calls are TRBV5-4 and TRBJ2-3, with D maybe TRBD2 (6 bases). V dropped 0 bases and J dropped 3 bases, with 14 bases sitting between them. Germline CDR1 SGHNT, CDR2 YYREEE (reference sequence). The CDR3 is 16 residues long. The CDR3 sequence is CASSLGVNLATDTQYF. DNA for the CDR3: TGTGCCAGCAGCTTGGGAGTGAACCTAGCGACAGATACGCAGTATTTT. Based on the CDR3 plus reference TRBV5-4 and TRBJ2-3, the full variable domain is ETGVTQSPTHLIKTRGQQVTLRCSSQSGHNTVSWYQQALGQGPQFIFQYYREEENGRGNFPPRFSGLQFPNYSSELNVNALELDDSALYLCASSLGVNLATDTQYFGPGTRLTVL.

V usage is TRBV4-3 and J usage is TRBJ1-2, with a tentative D call TRBD1 (6 bases). V lost 0 bases, J lost 3 bases, and 14 bases lay in between. Germline V gives CDR1 LGHNA, CDR2 YSLEER. The CDR3 length is 16 residues. The chain's CDR3 is CASSQDAGQLYYGYTF. CDR3 sequence (DNA): TGCGCCAGCAGCCAAGATGCCGGACAGCTCTACTATGGCTACACCTTC.

This sequence joins TRBV4-2 and TRBJ1-1; no clear D. V shed 2 bases and J shed 4 bases, with 14 bases lying between them. The CDR3 spans 15 residues. Germline CDR1 is LGHNA and CDR2 is YNFKEQ. CDR3: CASSQHVTSGTEAFF. In DNA form, the CDR3 reads TGTGCCAGCAGCCAACATGTAACCTCAGGCACTGAAGCTTTCTTT.

This chain connects TRBV6-5 to TRBJ1-2, with 7 bases that match TRBD1. The trim removed 8 bases at V and 7 bases at J, leaving 10 bases unmatched. The CDR3 has 13 residues. Looked up from germline, CDR1 is MNHEY and CDR2 is SVGAGI. The CDR3 DNA reads as TGTGCCAGCCTCGCAGGGGGAGTCGGTGGCTACACCTTC. Translating gives CASLAGGVGGYTF.

The chain links TRBV4-1 to TRBJ1-1, with a possible D match to TRBD1 (6 bases). Germline V gene lookup returns CDR1 MGHRA and CDR2 YSYEKL. The CDR3 is made up of 13 amino acids. V gave up 3 bases and J gave up 4 bases, with 9 bases separating them. The CDR3 sequence: CASSHGRGTEAFF. CDR3 bases: TGCGCCAGCAGCCACGGCAGGGGCACTGAAGCTTTCTTT.

This clone was observed a few times. This chain links TRBV7-9 with TRBJ2-5; D is perhaps TRBD2 (6 bases). The CDR3 has 14 amino acids. Germline V lookup: CDR1 SEHNR, CDR2 FQNEAQ (reference sequence). V lost 4 bases, J lost 4 bases, and 13 bases lay in between. The CDR3 spells CASSSHGGSETQYF. The CDR3 DNA follows: TGTGCCAGCAGCTCCCACGGGGGTTCAGAGACCCAGTACTTC.

The chain carries TRBV5-1 and TRBJ1-1; 7 bases fit TRBD1. The CDR3 loop spans 15 amino acids. Germline loops: CDR1 SGHRS, CDR2 YFSETQ. The J segment lost 4 bases and the V segment lost 1 base, leaving 7 bases of the junction unmatched. The CDR3 sequence is CASSLPRQGITEAFF. In DNA form, the CDR3 reads TGCGCCAGCAGCTTGCCTCGACAGGGAATCACTGAAGCTTTCTTT.

The V call is TRBV19, the J call TRBJ2-5, with D possibly being TRBD1 (6 bases). Germline CDR1 and CDR2: LNHDA and SQIVND (reference sequence). V shed 6 bases and J shed 1 base, with 15 bases lying between them. This CDR3 comprises 15 residues. The chain's CDR3 is CASRRQGTFQETQYF. In DNA form, the CDR3 reads TGTGCCAGTAGAAGGCAGGGGACGTTCCAAGAGACCCAGTACTTC.

The chain joins TRBV19 to TRBJ1-3, with D hard to call. Germline V gene data show CDR1 as LNHDA and CDR2 as SQIVND (reference sequence). This CDR3 region has 13 residues. The CDR3 reads CASGSNSGNTIYF. DNA of the CDR3: TGTGCTAGCGGCTCCAACTCTGGAAACACCATATATTTT.

The gene calls are TRBV7-3 and TRBJ2-1; 9 bases fit TRBD2. With V trimmed by 4 bases and J by 8 bases, 3 bases remained unmatched. CDR1 SGHTA and CDR2 FQGTGA come from the germline V gene. This CDR3 comprises 13 residues. The CDR3 nucleotides are TGTGCCAGCAGCTCACGGACTAGCGATGAGCAGTTCTTC. It yields the protein CASSSRTSDEQFF.

The chain links TRBV28 to TRBJ1-1, with D perhaps TRBD1 (5 bases). Germline-derived CDR1 and CDR2 are MDHEN and SYDVKM. V was cut by 7 bases and J by 1 base, with 13 bases left in between. This CDR3 has 14 amino acids. CDR3 residues: CASTYQGRNTEAFF. The CDR3 bases are TGTGCCAGCACTTACCAGGGTCGGAACACTGAAGCTTTCTTT.

The chain is built from TRBV4-3 and TRBJ2-7; D not certain. V was cut by 5 bases and J by 6 bases, with 17 bases left in between. The CDR3 sequence is 14 residues long. Germline values: CDR1 LGHNA, CDR2 YSLEER. The CDR3: CASSVTALYGEQYF. CDR3 DNA sequence: TGCGCCAGCAGCGTCACAGCCCTTTACGGCGAGCAGTACTTC.

The chain joins TRBV5-6 to TRBJ2-5, with D maybe TRBD1 (6 bases). CDR1 and CDR2 (germline): SGHDT, YYEEEE. This CDR3 region has 13 residues. Deletions cut 2 bases from V and 11 bases from J, with 16 bases between. This CDR3 reads CASSFSDRNVQYF. CDR3 DNA sequence: TGTGCCAGCAGCTTTTCGGACAGAAACGTGCAGTACTTC.

The V gene is TRBV5-4, the J gene TRBJ2-3, with TRBD2 matching over 11 bases. From germline, CDR1 is SGHNT and CDR2 YYREEE (reference sequence). J lost 2 bases, V lost 7 bases, and 12 bases had no gene match. The CDR3 length is 17 residues. The CDR3 DNA sequence: TGTGCCAGCCGGGCACTAGCGGGGGCCCAAAACACAGATACGCAGTATTTT. Translating it yields CASRALAGAQNTDTQYF.

The chain couples TRBV27 to TRBJ2-1, with 10 bases fitting TRBD2. Germline lookup yields CDR1 MNHEY and CDR2 SMNVEV (reference sequence). The CDR3 runs to 16 residues. With 5 bases clipped from V and 4 bases from J, the junction kept 8 bases outside the gene matches. CDR3 loop: CASSPELAGLYNEQFF. The CDR3, as DNA: TGTGCCAGCAGTCCCGAACTAGCGGGGCTTTACAATGAGCAGTTCTTC.

V usage is TRBV5-1 and J usage is TRBJ2-1; TRBD1 aligns across 8 bases. This CDR3 is 15 amino acids long. With 3 bases clipped from V and 4 bases from J, the junction kept 6 bases outside the gene matches. The germline CDR1 and CDR2 sequences are SGHRS and YFSETQ. CDR3 sequence (DNA): TGCGCCAGCAGCTGGCAGGGGGCGGAATACAATGAGCAGTTCTTC. It yields the protein CASSWQGAEYNEQFF.

This chain links TRBV2 with TRBJ1-5; weak D call: TRBD1 (6 bases). V shed 3 bases and J shed 4 bases, with 10 bases lying between them. Germline V gene data show CDR1 as SNHLY and CDR2 as FYNNEI. This CDR3 contains 14 residues. CDR3 sequence reads: CASSDGGRNQPQHF. The CDR3 DNA sequence: TGTGCCAGCAGTGACGGGGGGCGGAATCAGCCCCAGCATTTT.

CDR3 in amino acids: CASSLEIRATEAFF. The DNA of the CDR3 is TGTGCCAGCAGCTTAGAGATCAGGGCCACTGAAGCTTTCTTT. V gene TRBV11-2 combines with J gene TRBJ1-1, with D maybe TRBD1 (5 bases). Trimming removed 0 bases from V and 4 bases from J, with 9 bases in between. Germline V lookup: CDR1 SGHAT, CDR2 FQNNGV. This CDR3 is 14 amino acids long.

The chain joins TRBV6-5 to TRBJ2-1; no firm D call. The germline V gene encodes CDR1 MNHEY and CDR2 SVGAGI. The V end was cut by 8 bases, the J end by 11 bases, with 19 bases between. The CDR3 length is 13 residues. The CDR3 spells CASHSAASTKQFF. The CDR3 DNA reads as TGTGCCAGCCATTCCGCGGCGTCTACTAAGCAGTTCTTC.

A single count supports this clone. This chain uses TRBV6-1 with TRBJ2-2, with D tentatively TRBD1 (6 bases). This CDR3 spans 14 amino acids. Trimming shortened V by 7 bases and J by 4 bases, and 13 bases separated the two germline ends. CDR1 is MNHNS, CDR2 SASEGT, per germline. The CDR3 protein is CASTKGQSTGELFF. The CDR3, as DNA: TGTGCCAGCACCAAAGGACAGAGCACCGGGGAGCTGTTTTTT.

The chain couples TRBV27 to TRBJ2-1; a weak D match, TRBD1 (5 bases). Deletions cut 3 bases from V and 7 bases from J, with 7 bases between. The CDR3 covers 12 residues. Germline loops: CDR1 MNHEY, CDR2 SMNVEV (reference sequence). The CDR3 region has the DNA TGTGCCAGCAGTTTGACAGCGAATGAGCAGTTCTTC. Translation: CASSLTANEQFF.